Below are 19 T cell receptor beta chains sequenced from a single sample in a study of OX40 agonist ivuxolimab in advanced cancers. Clones were read by immunoSEQ multiplex PCR, and TCRdb kept only the in-frame ones, dropping some. The data contain about 51,000 clones, 70% to 80% of them seen just once; the ten biggest clones take up approximately 2%. Sample: CD4+ or CD8+ T cells sorted from blood, taken in a trial of the OX40 agonist ivuxolimab. Receptors originate from an adult with an advanced solid tumor such as melanoma, head and neck, liver or kidney cancer.

The rearrangement joins TRBV18 to TRBJ1-2; 10 nucleotides align to TRBD1. V was clipped by 1 base and J by 8 bases; unmatched bases: 7. The CDR3 length is 15 residues. Germline lookup yields CDR1 KGHSH and CDR2 LQKENI. In DNA, the CDR3 is TGTGCCAGCTCACCACAAGACAGGGGGCACCGGGGCTACACCTTC. This codes for CASSPQDRGHRGYTF.

J is TRBJ1-2 and V is TRBV28; D call uncertain. Germline V CDR1 and CDR2: MDHEN, SYDVKM. CDR3 length equals 14 residues. The V and J ends lost 6 bases and 4 bases respectively, with 15 bases between them. The CDR3 here is CASSLVLGSYGYTF. The DNA for the CDR3 is TGTGCCAGCAGCCTGGTGTTGGGGAGCTATGGCTACACCTTC.

This rearrangement joins TRBV28 to TRBJ1-2; no reliable D call. The germline CDR1 and CDR2 sequences are MDHEN and SYDVKM. V was cut by 5 bases and J by 4 bases, with 8 bases left in between. The CDR3 consists of 12 residues. CDR3 bases: TGTGCCAGCAGTACCGAGACCTATGGCTACACCTTC. Translation: CASSTETYGYTF.

This chain joins TRBV27 and TRBJ1-5; TRBD1 might be the D (6 bases). V was clipped by 8 bases and J by 1 base, with 15 bases between them. Germline assignment: CDR1 MNHEY and CDR2 SMNVEV (reference sequence). The CDR3 spans 15 residues. This CDR3 is CASSRGGYSNQPQHF. CDR3 sequence (DNA): TGTGCCAGCTCCCGAGGGGGTTACAGCAATCAGCCCCAGCATTTT.

The genes are TRBV18 and TRBJ1-5, with a weak D call TRBD1 (5 bases). Germline values: CDR1 KGHSH, CDR2 LQKENI. V was shortened by 1 base and J by 2 bases, with 6 bases between the two germline ends. The CDR3 is 14 residues long. The CDR3 sequence is CASSPRGGNQPQHF. CDR3 nucleotides: TGTGCCAGCTCACCACGGGGGGGCAATCAGCCCCAGCATTTT.

With regard to this clone: Other DNA sequences within the sample encode an identical CDR3. This sequence joins TRBV6-1 and TRBJ1-5, with D hard to call. The CDR3 extends over 13 amino acids. The V and J ends lost 4 bases and 6 bases respectively, with 10 bases between them. Germline CDR1 reads MNHNS; CDR2 reads SASEGT. The CDR3 DNA sequence: TGTGCCAGCAGTGGGACCACGGGTCAGCCCCAGCATTTT. Translating it yields CASSGTTGQPQHF.

A single count supports this clone. V and J are TRBV9 and TRBJ1-5, with a possible D match to TRBD1 (5 bases). With 4 bases removed from V and 7 bases from J, the gap between germline ends came to 15 bases. The CDR3 is made up of 14 amino acids. In germline, CDR1 is SGDLS, CDR2 YYNGEE. The DNA for the CDR3 is TGTGCCAGCAGCAAGGGCGGGGCACAACAGCCCCAGCATTTT. Residues: CASSKGGAQQPQHF.

The J gene is TRBJ2-7, the V gene TRBV6-5; 11 bases line up with TRBD2. This CDR3 region has 15 residues. V lost 6 bases, J lost 4 bases, and 8 bases stayed unmatched. Germline CDR1 MNHEY, CDR2 SVGAGI. The CDR3 protein is CASRPGTSGSYEQYF. DNA of the CDR3: TGTGCCAGCAGACCCGGGACTAGCGGATCGTACGAGCAGTACTTC.

The chain joins TRBV6-1 to TRBJ2-7, with D tentatively TRBD2 (7 bases). V was cut by 8 bases and J by 2 bases, with 13 bases left in between. CDR1 and CDR2 from the germline V gene are MNHNS and SASEGT. The CDR3 covers 13 residues. The CDR3 loop reads CASQPGGPYEQYF. For the CDR3, the DNA is TGTGCCAGCCAGCCCGGGGGGCCCTACGAGCAGTACTTC.

This clone occurred once. The chain couples TRBV7-8 to TRBJ1-1; D unclear. CDR1 is SGHVS and CDR2 is FQNEAQ in the germline V gene. V lost 0 bases, J lost 1 base, and 6 bases lay in between. The CDR3 has 14 amino acids. In DNA, the CDR3 is TGTGCCAGCAGCTTAGCGGAGGGGAACACTGAAGCTTTCTTT. It is translated as CASSLAEGNTEAFF.

The J gene is TRBJ2-5, the V gene TRBV21-1. TRBV21-1 is a documented pseudogene. The CDR3 is 17 residues long. The CDR3 bases are TGTGCCAGCAGCAAAGGTTACCCGGGGGCGCCTCAAGAGACCCAGTACTTC. Amino acid sequence: CASSKGYPGAPQETQYF.

The chain uses TRBV6-5 and TRBJ1-2, with D maybe TRBD1 (6 bases). CDR3 length equals 12 residues. V was shortened by 5 bases and J by 6 bases, with 10 bases between the two germline ends. Per the germline V gene, CDR1 is MNHEY and CDR2 is SVGAGI. The CDR3 spells CASSPGQHGYTF. The CDR3, as DNA: TGTGCCAGCAGTCCCGGACAGCATGGCTACACCTTC.

For the CDR3, the DNA is TGTGCCAGCAGCCGGACTAGCGGGAGTGGGGCCGGGGAGCTGTTTTTT. Residues: CASSRTSGSGAGELFF. The V call is TRBV4-2, the J call TRBJ2-2, with 13 bases that match TRBD2. The V gene's germline CDR1 is LGHNA and CDR2 YNFKEQ. The V gene end was trimmed by 4 bases and the J gene end by 6 bases; junction bases not matched to a gene: 5. The CDR3 consists of 16 residues.

With respect to this clone: The limits of the CDR3 on the DNA are not certain, so only TCRdb's listed CDR3 is given. The J gene is TRBJ2-1, the V gene TRBV21-1. TRBV21-1 is a pseudogene segment. 22 amino acids form the CDR3, both terminal residues included. This CDR3 is CASSKVGTGTTNRETHYNEQFF.

The V call is TRBV28, the J call TRBJ2-7, with 8 bases fitting TRBD1. This CDR3 is 14 amino acids long. The germline CDR1 and CDR2 sequences are MDHEN and SYDVKM. V dropped 3 bases and J dropped 2; count of bases not matched to a gene: 3. The CDR3 bases are TGTGCCAGCAGTTTCGCGGGACAGGCCTACGAGCAGTACTTC. Amino acids: CASSFAGQAYEQYF.

The chain has TRBV29-1 and TRBJ1-2; TRBD1 is a possible D gene (5 bases). Germline V gene lookup returns CDR1 SQVTM and CDR2 ANQGSEA. V was trimmed by 6 bases and J by 4 bases, leaving 15 bases between them. The CDR3 is 13 residues long. Here the CDR3 DNA reads TGCAGCGTCGCCGGGACGGACCTCTATGGCTACACCTTC. This gives the protein CSVAGTDLYGYTF.

The chain employs TRBV6-5 and TRBJ1-2; D unresolved. V was pared by 4 bases and J by 3 bases, with 12 bases between. Looked up from germline, CDR1 is MNHEY and CDR2 is SVGAGI. The CDR3 covers 14 residues. The CDR3 sequence: CASSFGRGYYGYTF. CDR3 nucleotides: TGTGCCAGCAGTTTCGGGAGAGGCTACTATGGCTACACCTTC.

Only one count was recorded for this clone. The chain employs TRBV11-3 and TRBJ2-2; 7 nucleotides align to TRBD2. CDR3 size: 16 residues. Trimming at V came to 3 bases and at J to 6 bases, leaving 10 bases not matched to a gene. CDR1 is SGHNT, CDR2 YENEEA, per germline. In DNA, the CDR3 is TGTGCCAGCAGCTTGAAGGGAGGGGTTTCCGCCGGGGAGCTGTTTTTT. It codes for CASSLKGGVSAGELFF.

The chain joins TRBV11-2 to TRBJ2-7, with D tentatively TRBD1 (6 bases). The CDR3 extends over 16 amino acids. Trimming stripped 5 bases from V and 0 bases from J, with 17 bases between. Looked up from germline, CDR1 is SGHAT and CDR2 is FQNNGV. The CDR3 coding sequence is TGTGCCAGCAGCCCAATTAACAGGGCAACCTCCTACGAGCAGTACTTC. Protein sequence: CASSPINRATSYEQYF.